The 25 T cell receptor beta chains given below trace back to one sample, sequenced in a study of blood T cell repertoires in COVID-19. Here immunoSEQ multiplex PCR was the method, and the copy in TCRdb shows in-frame clones only, minus some. Among some 120,000 clones listed, 70% to 90% were seen once. Sequences were obtained from peripheral blood. The receptors come from a woman in her 50s with acute or convalescent COVID-19.

This chain links TRBV5-1 with TRBJ2-1; a weak D match, TRBD1 (5 bases). Per germline, CDR1 SGHRS and CDR2 YFSETQ. The CDR3 extends over 14 amino acids. V was trimmed by 3 bases and J by 8 bases, leaving 15 bases between them. CDR3 bases: TGCGCCAGCAGCTCGCCCAAGGGGCCTGATGAGCAGTTCTTC. This codes for CASSSPKGPDEQFF. Complete variable domain (other parts from reference TRBV5-1 and TRBJ2-1): KAGVTQTPRYLIKTRGQQVTLSCSPISGHRSVSWYQQTPGQGLQFLFEYFSETQRNKGNFPGRFSGRQFSNSRSEMNVSTLELGDSALYLCASSSPKGPDEQFFGPGTRLTVL.

The V gene is TRBV5-1, the J gene TRBJ1-4; D unclear. The V gene lost 0 bases and the J gene lost 6 bases, with 9 bases spanning the gap. The CDR3 is 14 residues long. Germline V lookup: CDR1 SGHRS, CDR2 YFSETQ. Here the CDR3 DNA reads TGCGCCAGCAGCTTGGCCGGGAACGATGAAAAACTGTTTTTT. It yields the protein CASSLAGNDEKLFF.

The CDR3 here is CASSLEPVAGVNTGELFF. The CDR3 DNA is TGCGCCAGCAGCTTGGAGCCGGTAGCAGGGGTTAACACCGGGGAGCTGTTTTTT. V is TRBV5-1 and J is TRBJ2-2; D might be TRBD1 (6 bases). There are 18 residues in the CDR3. Germline V CDR1 and CDR2: SGHRS, YFSETQ. The ends were cut back, 0 bases at V and 2 bases at J, with 17 bases in the middle.

The rearrangement uses TRBV11-2 and TRBJ2-5; D possibly corresponds to TRBD2 (6 bases). From germline, CDR1 is SGHAT and CDR2 FQNNGV. The CDR3 loop spans 18 amino acids. With 3 bases removed from V and 2 bases from J, the gap between germline ends came to 22 bases. The CDR3 DNA follows: TGTGCCAGCAGCTTTAGGCTGGAGGGGCTCCGTGGTCAAGAGACCCAGTACTTC. Protein product: CASSFRLEGLRGQETQYF.

This clone appeared once. CDR3 sequence: CASSPPRTGYGYTF. The CDR3 DNA reads TGTGCCAGTAGTCCCCCCCGGACAGGGTATGGCTACACCTTC. The chain links TRBV19 to TRBJ1-2, with 8 bases identical to TRBD1. CDR3 length: 14 amino acids. The junction had 7 bases not matched to a gene; V was cut back by 5 bases and J by 5 bases. Germline V gene sequence: CDR1 LNHDA, CDR2 SQIVND (reference sequence). The full variable domain, in which reference TRBV19 and TRBJ1-2 provide the parts outside the CDR3, is DGGITQSPKYLFRKEGQNVTLSCEQNLNHDAMYWYRQDPGQGLRLIYYSQIVNDFQKGDIAEGYSVSREKKESFPLTVTSAQKNPTAFYLCASSPPRTGYGYTFGSGTRLTVV.

The chain links TRBV2 to TRBJ2-3, with a tentative D call TRBD1 (6 bases). Trimming took off 7 bases at V and 4 bases at J, with 18 bases between the two ends. Looked up from germline, CDR1 is SNHLY and CDR2 is FYNNEI. The CDR3 has 15 residues. The CDR3 DNA reads as TGTGCCAGCAATCCCCAAACAGGGATGGCAGATACGCAGTATTTT. It translates to CASNPQTGMADTQYF.

The chain employs TRBV7-9 and TRBJ2-5; 7 nucleotides line up with TRBD1. Germline values: CDR1 SEHNR, CDR2 FQNEAQ (reference sequence). CDR3 length: 15 amino acids. After removal of 0 bases from V and 5 bases from J, the junction contained 6 bases not matched to a gene. This CDR3 reads CASSLARGHQETQYF. The CDR3 DNA follows: TGTGCCAGCAGCTTAGCAAGGGGGCATCAGGAGACCCAGTACTTC.

This rearrangement joins TRBV11-2 to TRBJ1-3; 10 bases agree with TRBD1. Trimming cost V 3 bases and J 4 bases; bases outside gene matches: 3. Germline V CDR1 and CDR2: SGHAT, FQNNGV. This CDR3 is 15 amino acids long. The CDR3 DNA is TGTGCCAGCAGCTTGGGGACAGGGGCGGGAAACACCATATATTTT. Amino acid sequence: CASSLGTGAGNTIYF.

This sequence joins TRBV7-2 and TRBJ1-3; D is undetermined. The CDR3 is 15 residues long. Trimming removed 1 base at V and 0 bases at J, with 7 bases between. Germline CDR1 reads SGHTA; CDR2 reads FQGNSA. The CDR3 nucleotides are TGTGCCAGCAGCTTAGTGGCAGGCTCTGGAAACACCATATATTTT. As protein: CASSLVAGSGNTIYF.

The V and J genes are TRBV5-1 and TRBJ1-6; weak D call: TRBD1 (5 bases). The CDR3 runs to 14 residues. Between the trimmed V and J ends, which lost 1 base and 3 bases, there was a span of 5 bases. CDR1 is SGHRS and CDR2 is YFSETQ in the germline V gene. CDR3 sequence: CASSLTGYNSPLHF. The CDR3 coding sequence is TGCGCCAGCAGCTTGACAGGCTATAATTCACCCCTCCACTTT. The full variable domain, with the rest looked up from reference TRBV5-1 and TRBJ1-6, is KAGVTQTPRYLIKTRGQQVTLSCSPISGHRSVSWYQQTPGQGLQFLFEYFSETQRNKGNFPGRFSGRQFSNSRSEMNVSTLELGDSALYLCASSLTGYNSPLHFGNGTRLTVT.

The chain carries TRBV5-1 and TRBJ1-1, with D perhaps TRBD1 (5 bases). This CDR3 has 15 residues. Germline V gene data show CDR1 as SGHRS and CDR2 as YFSETQ. The germline V and J ends were trimmed by 0 bases and 0 bases, with 9 bases remaining between them. CDR3 bases: TGCGCCAGCAGCTTGGAGGGGAGGGTGAACACTGAAGCTTTCTTT. It yields the protein CASSLEGRVNTEAFF.

This chain links TRBV5-1 with TRBJ2-7, with D possibly being TRBD2 (5 bases). The V end was cut by 9 bases, the J end by 7 bases, with 20 bases between. Germline-derived CDR1 and CDR2 are SGHRS and YFSETQ. The CDR3 sequence is 13 residues long. The CDR3 loop reads CATSPAEFGEQYF. The CDR3 coding sequence is TGCGCCACTAGCCCTGCTGAATTTGGGGAGCAGTACTTC.

The chain combines TRBV4-2 with TRBJ2-5; TRBD1 agrees at 7 bases. V trimming: 3 bases; J trimming: 2 bases; junction bases outside the gene matches: 3. Per germline, CDR1 LGHNA and CDR2 YNFKEQ. The CDR3 consists of 14 residues. This chain's CDR3 is CASSHPGQQETQYF. As DNA, the CDR3 is TGTGCCAGCAGCCATCCGGGACAGCAAGAGACCCAGTACTTC.

This chain links TRBV29-1 with TRBJ1-1, with 9 bases fitting TRBD1. There are 14 residues in the CDR3. With 6 bases clipped from V and 7 bases from J, the junction kept 12 bases outside the gene matches. Germline loops: CDR1 SQVTM, CDR2 ANQGSEA. The CDR3 is CSVAGQGFPDEAFF. CDR3 DNA sequence: TGCAGCGTCGCCGGACAGGGGTTCCCGGATGAAGCTTTCTTT.

The J gene is TRBJ1-1, the V gene TRBV6-1; TRBD1 might be the D (6 bases). Germline CDR1 MNHNS, CDR2 SASEGT. V was pared by 2 bases and J by 8 bases, with 12 bases between. The CDR3 length is 13 residues. The CDR3 region is CASSELLQGEAFF. CDR3 sequence (DNA): TGTGCCAGCAGTGAACTTTTACAGGGAGAAGCTTTCTTT.

The chain recombines TRBV27 with TRBJ1-6; 7 bases match TRBD1. Germline values: CDR1 MNHEY, CDR2 SMNVEV (reference sequence). Germline trimming cut 0 bases from V and 9 bases from J; bases unmatched to any gene: 5. The CDR3 contains 15 residues. The CDR3 spells CASSLSRTGGSPLHF. CDR3 DNA: TGTGCCAGCAGTTTATCGCGGACAGGTGGTTCACCCCTCCACTTT.

V and J are TRBV5-1 and TRBJ2-2, with 8 bases lining up with TRBD1. CDR1 is SGHRS and CDR2 is YFSETQ in the germline V gene. After removal of 4 bases from V and 4 bases from J, the junction contained 9 bases not matched to a gene. This CDR3 comprises 16 residues. This chain's CDR3 is CASSVGTGRGTGELFF. The CDR3 region has the DNA TGCGCCAGCAGCGTAGGGACAGGTCGCGGCACCGGGGAGCTGTTTTTT.

The chain employs TRBV2 and TRBJ2-7; D is possibly TRBD1 (6 bases). Germline assignment: CDR1 SNHLY and CDR2 FYNNEI. The CDR3 extends over 14 amino acids. V lost 9 bases and J 7 bases, leaving 22 bases between the germline ends. DNA for the CDR3: TGTGCCAGTAGTTCTGACAGGTGGGCGTGGGAGCAGTACTTC. It is translated as CASSSDRWAWEQYF.

The genes are TRBV14 and TRBJ2-2, with a weak D call TRBD2 (6 bases). The CDR3 length is 17 residues. V lost 1 base and J lost 1, with 13 bases in between. Germline V gene data show CDR1 as SGHDN and CDR2 as FVKESK. CDR3: CASSQVGGGWNTGELFF. For the CDR3, the DNA is TGTGCCAGCAGCCAAGTCGGAGGAGGGTGGAACACCGGGGAGCTGTTTTTT.

The chain combines TRBV5-1 with TRBJ2-5, with D uncertain. The CDR3 consists of 12 residues. V lost 0 bases to trimming and J lost 5 bases, with 5 bases between them. The germline V gene encodes CDR1 SGHRS and CDR2 YFSETQ. DNA for the CDR3: TGCGCCAGCAGCTTGGCCGGGGAGACCCAGTACTTC. Protein sequence: CASSLAGETQYF. The full variable domain, its missing parts supplied by reference TRBV5-1 and TRBJ2-5, is KAGVTQTPRYLIKTRGQQVTLSCSPISGHRSVSWYQQTPGQGLQFLFEYFSETQRNKGNFPGRFSGRQFSNSRSEMNVSTLELGDSALYLCASSLAGETQYFGPGTRLLVL.

The chain joins TRBV30 to TRBJ1-6; no clear D. This CDR3 has 13 residues. Trimming cost V 0 bases and J 8 bases, with 8 bases left between them. In germline, CDR1 is GTSNPN, CDR2 SVGIG (reference sequence). CDR3 protein: CAWSVLMDSPLHF. Written as DNA, the CDR3 is TGTGCCTGGAGTGTACTTATGGATTCACCCCTCCACTTT.

V and J are TRBV7-3 and TRBJ2-3, with D unresolved. Trimming stripped 5 bases from V and 2 bases from J, with 8 bases between. Germline V CDR1 and CDR2: SGHTA, FQGTGA. This CDR3 is built from 13 residues. CDR3 nucleotides: TGTGCCAGCAGCCTCGAAGCCACAGATACGCAGTATTTT. As protein: CASSLEATDTQYF.

The chain is built from TRBV9 and TRBJ2-2; 8 positions match TRBD1. V lost 0 bases, J lost 5 bases, and 3 bases stayed unmatched. The length of the CDR3 is 15 residues. Germline CDR1 and CDR2: SGDLS and YYNGEE. The CDR3 is CASSVGTGSTGELFF. In DNA, the CDR3 is TGTGCCAGCAGCGTAGGGACAGGGTCGACCGGGGAGCTGTTTTTT.

The chain is built from TRBV6-5 and TRBJ2-7, with a possible D match to TRBD2 (6 bases). The CDR3 covers 14 residues. CDR1 is MNHEY and CDR2 is SVGAGI in the germline V gene. Deletions cut 4 bases from V and 1 base from J, with 11 bases between. Here the CDR3 DNA reads TGTGCCAGCAGTTGGAGGGGCAGTTCCTACGAGCAGTACTTC. Translating it yields CASSWRGSSYEQYF.

The chain joins TRBV3-1 (or the pseudogene TRBV3-2) to TRBJ2-2; D is possibly TRBD1 (5 bases). The germline V gene has CDR1 LGHDT and CDR2 YNNKEL (reference sequence). Trimming shortened V by 6 bases and J by 0 bases, and 11 bases separated the two germline ends. This CDR3 has 15 amino acids. This CDR3 is CASRGRQTNTGELFF. The DNA of the CDR3 is TGTGCCAGCAGGGGGCGGCAGACGAACACCGGGGAGCTGTTTTTT.